These 32 T cell receptor beta chains originate from one sample sequenced in a study of CD8+CD57+ T cells in acquired aplastic anemia. Template material for TCR beta VDJ and CDR3 profiling consisted of genomic DNA. In TCRdb, the reads were re-called with MiXCR into one record per CDR3 protein. The sample has around 64,000 distinct CDR3 sequences, under 55% seen once. Sequenced input: sorted CD4+, CD8+, or CD8+CD57+ T cells (not recorded which) from PBMCs. These receptors originate from a human donor in good health, serving as a control.

This chain joins TRBV4-3 and TRBJ1-6; TRBD1 is a possible D gene (5 bases). Trimming removed 1 base from V and 6 bases from J, with 10 bases in between. The CDR3 is 15 amino acids. CDR1 LGHNA and CDR2 YSLEER come from the germline V gene. The CDR3 sequence is CASSQGGGGNSPLHF. As DNA, the CDR3 is TGCGCCAGCAGCCAAGGGGGGGGAGGTAATTCACCCCTCCACTTT.

This clonotype qualifies as medium-sized. The DNA for the CDR3 is TGTGCCAGCAGCTCGGGACAGGGGACTGAAGCTTTCTTT. Protein sequence: CASSSGQGTEAFF. This chain links TRBV7-6 with TRBJ1-1, with TRBD1 matching over 10 bases. The CDR3 consists of 13 residues. After removal of 4 bases from V and 5 bases from J, the junction contained 1 base not matched to a gene. Germline lookup yields CDR1 SGHVS and CDR2 FNYEAQ.

The chain couples TRBV20-1 to TRBJ2-3, with D perhaps TRBD1 or TRBD2 (6 bases each). Trimming cost V 8 bases and J 0 bases, with 15 bases left between them. Germline V CDR1 and CDR2: DFQATT, SNEGSKA (reference sequence). The CDR3 spans 14 residues. The CDR3 coding sequence is TGCAGTCCGAGGGGGGATCCCAGCACAGATACGCAGTATTTT. Translation gives CSPRGDPSTDTQYF.

In its sample, this clonotype was seen many times. The rearrangement links TRBV27 to TRBJ1-2, with D possibly TRBD1 on 6 matching bases. The CDR3 has 16 residues. The ends were cut back, 6 bases at V and 4 bases at J, with 21 bases in the middle. CDR1 is MNHEY and CDR2 is SMNVEV in the germline V gene (reference sequence). CDR3 protein: CASREGGPRQSYGYTF. CDR3 in DNA: TGTGCCAGCAGAGAGGGGGGACCCCGCCAGTCCTATGGCTACACCTTC.

This clonotype was observed many times. The chain couples TRBV6-5 to TRBJ2-3; D gene uncertain. V was clipped by 0 bases and J by 2 bases, with 18 bases between them. This CDR3 comprises 18 residues. Germline CDR1 is MNHEY and CDR2 is SVGAGI. The DNA of the CDR3 is TGTGCCAGCAGTTACTCAACCGGGCCCCCAGTCGCCACAGATACGCAGTATTTT. Translation gives CASSYSTGPPVATDTQYF.

As to this clonotype: A much larger clonotype is one base distant, so this may be a read error. The chain joins TRBV6-1 to TRBJ2-1; D ambiguous. The CDR3 totals 13 residues. The germline V gene has CDR1 MNHNS and CDR2 SASEGT. The CDR3 loop is CTSSRGSGYEQFF. In nucleotides, the CDR3 is TGTACCAGCAGTCGAGGATCGGGTTATGAGCAGTTCTTC.

V usage is TRBV19 and J usage is TRBJ1-2; TRBD1 might be the D (6 bases). This CDR3 region has 14 residues. Trimming cost V 4 bases and J 4 bases, with 13 bases left between them. In germline, CDR1 is LNHDA, CDR2 SQIVND (reference sequence). The CDR3 DNA reads as TGTGCCAGTAGTAAACAGGGAGAAGGCTATGGCTACACCTTC. This codes for CASSKQGEGYGYTF.

At least ten counts were recorded for this clonotype. The chain is built from TRBV12-3 or TRBV12-4 and TRBJ1-1; D possibly corresponds to TRBD1 (5 bases). V gave up 5 bases and J gave up 0 bases, with 13 bases separating them. The CDR3 is 15 residues long. The CDR3, as DNA: TGTGCCAGCAGTCAAAGGGGTTCCATGAACACTGAAGCTTTCTTT. It translates to CASSQRGSMNTEAFF.

The V call is TRBV19, the J call TRBJ2-7; weak D call: TRBD1 (6 bases). CDR3 length: 15 amino acids. Trimming pared 3 bases from V and 3 bases from J, leaving 15 bases between. Germline CDR1 LNHDA, CDR2 SQIVND (reference sequence). For the CDR3, the DNA is TGTGCCAGTAGTATCCGCGAGGGGACAAACTACGAGCAGTACTTC. It encodes CASSIREGTNYEQYF. Full variable domain (outside the CDR3, taken from reference TRBV19 and TRBJ2-7): DGGITQSPKYLFRKEGQNVTLSCEQNLNHDAMYWYRQDPGQGLRLIYYSQIVNDFQKGDIAEGYSVSREKKESFPLTVTSAQKNPTAFYLCASSIREGTNYEQYFGPGTRLTVT.

This clonotype is deemed medium-sized. The CDR3 region is CASSGLAGADTQYF. The CDR3 nucleotides read TGCGCCAGCAGCGGACTAGCGGGAGCAGATACGCAGTATTTT. This chain joins TRBV10-2 and TRBJ2-3, with 13 nucleotides matching TRBD2. Germline values: CDR1 WSHSY, CDR2 SAAADI. This CDR3 comprises 14 residues. With 6 bases clipped from V and 4 bases from J, the junction kept 1 base outside the gene matches.

J is TRBJ2-6 and V is TRBV2, with D unclear. From germline, CDR1 is SNHLY and CDR2 FYNNEI. The V gene lost 4 bases and the J gene lost 4 bases, with 8 bases spanning the gap. The CDR3 extends over 14 amino acids. The DNA of the CDR3 is TGTGCCAGCAGTGCTGCGGCAGGGGCCAACGTCCTGACTTTC. Amino acids: CASSAAAGANVLTF. The whole variable domain, remainder taken from reference TRBV2 and TRBJ2-6, is EPEVTQTPSHQVTQMGQEVILRCVPISNHLYFYWYRQILGQKVEFLVSFYNNEISEKSEIFDDQFSVERPDGSNFTLKIRSTKLEDSAMYFCASSAAAGANVLTFGAGSRLTVL.

With regard to this clonotype: Compared with germline, one end of the junction differs, possibly owing to a read error. The rearrangement uses TRBV4-2 and TRBJ2-5; 14 bases are shared with TRBD2. Germline CDR1 LGHNA, CDR2 YNFKEQ. The CDR3 consists of 19 residues. The CDR3 coding sequence is TGTGCCAACAGCATCGCGGGACTAGCGGGAGCCCACTCCCAAGAGACCCAGTACTTC. This translates into CANSIAGLAGAHSQETQYF.

The rearrangement links TRBV19 to TRBJ2-7; 10 nucleotides line up with TRBD2. The V and J ends lost 7 bases and 2 bases, in that order; junction bases with no gene match: 8. Germline V gene data show CDR1 as LNHDA and CDR2 as SQIVND (reference sequence). The CDR3 consists of 15 residues. The CDR3 spells CASTLRTSGAYEQYF. The CDR3 region has the DNA TGTGCCAGTACCCTCCGGACTAGCGGAGCCTACGAGCAGTACTTC.

The chain combines TRBV7-2 with TRBJ1-3; 7 bases fit TRBD1. This CDR3 comprises 17 residues. CDR1 is SGHTA, CDR2 FQGNSA, per germline. Losses at the gene ends were 4 bases for V and 0 bases for J; bases not matched to a gene: 9. CDR3 loop: CASSSATGPSSGNTIYF. The CDR3 bases are TGTGCCAGCAGCTCAGCGACAGGGCCGTCCTCTGGAAACACCATATATTTT.

This clonotype was counted between two and nine times. The CDR3 nucleotides read TGCGCCAGCAGCCAAGACCCTCGGGAAAAACTGTTTTTT. The encoded protein is CASSQDPREKLFF. The genes are TRBV4-1 and TRBJ1-4; D remains ambiguous. The V gene's germline CDR1 is MGHRA and CDR2 YSYEKL. V gave up 0 bases and J gave up 8 bases, with 7 bases separating them. There are 13 residues in the CDR3.

This chain connects TRBV7-8 to TRBJ2-7; the D is unclear. V was cut by 1 base and J by 4 bases, with 8 bases left in between. The germline V gene has CDR1 SGHVS and CDR2 FQNEAQ. This CDR3 is built from 13 residues. The CDR3 DNA reads TGTGCCAGCAGCTTAGAGGTGAGGTACGAGCAGTACTTC. This sequence encodes CASSLEVRYEQYF.

Comments on this clonotype: With a much larger clone just one base away, this may be a read error. The chain joins TRBV19 to TRBJ2-7; 10 bases are shared with TRBD1. Germline V CDR1 and CDR2: LNHDA, SQIVND (reference sequence). The CDR3 consists of 15 residues. The CDR3, as DNA: TGTGCCGGTAGTATAAGGACAGGGGGAACCTACGGGCAGTACTTC. Protein sequence: CAGSIRTGGTYGQYF.

V is TRBV29-1 and J is TRBJ2-1; possible D gene TRBD1, 6 bases. This CDR3 spans 13 amino acids. In germline, CDR1 is SQVTM, CDR2 ANQGSEA. V lost 0 bases to trimming and J lost 8 bases, with 11 bases between them. The DNA for the CDR3 is TGCAGCGTTGAAGATCCCCCAGGGGATGAGCAGTTCTTC. Encoded protein: CSVEDPPGDEQFF.

This clonotype was seen repeatedly, ten times or more. The gene calls are TRBV7-3 and TRBJ2-6; TRBD1 or TRBD2 may be the D gene (5 bases each). From germline, CDR1 is SGHTA and CDR2 FQGTGA. V was pared by 3 bases and J by 0 bases, with 12 bases between. The CDR3 contains 17 residues. For the CDR3, the DNA is TGTGCCAGCAGCTTCCAGGGACCCCCCTCTGGGGCCAACGTCCTGACTTTC. Amino acid sequence: CASSFQGPPSGANVLTF.

This chain uses TRBV7-9 with TRBJ1-6; the D gene is possibly TRBD1 (6 bases). V shed 7 bases and J shed 9 bases, with 13 bases lying between them. The CDR3 extends over 13 amino acids. Germline loops: CDR1 SEHNR, CDR2 FQNEAQ (reference sequence). The CDR3 DNA sequence: TGTGCCAGCAACAGGGACTACCGTTCACCCCTCCACTTT. Its protein is CASNRDYRSPLHF.

The genes are TRBV24-1 and TRBJ1-6; D not resolved. V was trimmed by 2 bases and J by 7 bases, leaving 8 bases between them. The CDR3 is 14 amino acids. Germline-derived CDR1 and CDR2 are KGHDR and SFDVKD. CDR3 sequence: CATSDSRRNSPLHF. In DNA form, the CDR3 reads TGTGCCACCAGTGATTCGAGGCGGAATTCACCCCTCCACTTT.

Comments on this clonotype: Its ends do not fully match the called genes, so a read error is possible. The chain recombines TRBV7-7 with TRBJ2-7, with D unresolved. Germline values: CDR1 SSHAT, CDR2 FNYEAQ (reference sequence). CDR3 length: 11 residues. CDR3 DNA: TGTGCTAGCAAGGGCTCCTACGAGCAGTACTTC. This translates into CASKGSYEQYF.

This clonotype appeared many times. The chain has TRBV5-1 and TRBJ1-5; 7 bases agree with TRBD1. There are 15 residues in the CDR3. Looked up from germline, CDR1 is SGHRS and CDR2 is YFSETQ. V gave up 4 bases and J gave up 11 bases; unmatched junction bases: 15. The CDR3 bases are TGCGCCAGCAGCCGCCGACAGGGAGCTAGATACGCCCAGCATTTT. It encodes CASSRRQGARYAQHF.

The chain uses TRBV29-1 and TRBJ2-5; D unclear. The CDR3 contains 11 residues. Germline CDR1 SQVTM, CDR2 ANQGSEA. V was shortened by 1 base and J by 7 bases, with 7 bases between the two germline ends. Here the CDR3 reads CSVEGSGTQYF. For the CDR3, the DNA is TGCAGCGTTGAAGGTTCGGGGACCCAGTACTTC.

In DNA, the CDR3 is TGTGCCAGTAGTATTCCGAGCGGGAGGGCCCCCGATACGCAGTATTTT. It is translated as CASSIPSGRAPDTQYF. The V gene is TRBV19, the J gene TRBJ2-3; 10 bases are shared with TRBD2. Germline V gene sequence: CDR1 LNHDA, CDR2 SQIVND (reference sequence). The V and J ends lost 3 bases and 6 bases, in that order; junction bases with no gene match: 9. The CDR3 covers 16 residues.

This clonotype was observed many times. This sequence joins TRBV20-1 and TRBJ2-2; 8 positions agree with TRBD2. The CDR3 runs 15 residues. The germline V gene has CDR1 DFQATT and CDR2 SNEGSKA (reference sequence). Trimming cost V 1 base and J 7 bases; bases outside gene matches: 8. The CDR3 nucleotides are TGCAGTGCTAGAGGAGGTAGCGGGAAGGGCGGGGAGCTGTTTTTT. Protein: CSARGGSGKGGELFF.

This clonotype was seen at least ten times. V usage is TRBV19 and J usage is TRBJ2-1; possibly TRBD2 for D (6 bases). CDR3 size: 16 residues. Trimming pared 5 bases from V and 5 bases from J, leaving 19 bases between. Germline V lookup: CDR1 LNHDA, CDR2 SQIVND (reference sequence). CDR3 loop: CASSSPGTGNNNEQFF. CDR3 nucleotides: TGTGCCAGTAGTTCTCCCGGGACTGGCAATAACAATGAGCAGTTCTTC. The full variable domain, rest sourced from reference TRBV19 and TRBJ2-1, is DGGITQSPKYLFRKEGQNVTLSCEQNLNHDAMYWYRQDPGQGLRLIYYSQIVNDFQKGDIAEGYSVSREKKESFPLTVTSAQKNPTAFYLCASSSPGTGNNNEQFFGPGTRLTVL.

This clonotype was recorded a few times. The chain uses TRBV9 and TRBJ2-5, with D perhaps matching TRBD1 (6 bases). This CDR3 contains 14 residues. Looked up from germline, CDR1 is SGDLS and CDR2 is YYNGEE. V was cut by 0 bases and J by 5 bases, with 11 bases left in between. The CDR3 DNA reads as TGTGCCAGCAGCGTAGATGAGGGGGTGGAGACCCAGTACTTC. It specifies CASSVDEGVETQYF. Complete variable domain (other parts from reference TRBV9 and TRBJ2-5): DSGVTQTPKHLITATGQRVTLRCSPRSGDLSVYWYQQSLDQGLQFLIQYYNGEERAKGNILERFSAQQFPDLHSELNLSSLELGDSALYFCASSVDEGVETQYFGPGTRLLVL.

The rearrangement links TRBV19 to TRBJ1-5; 8 bases line up with TRBD1. CDR3 length: 13 residues. The germline CDR1 and CDR2 sequences are LNHDA and SQIVND (reference sequence). CDR3 sequence reads: CATAGGDDQPQHF. In DNA form, the CDR3 reads TGTGCGACCGCAGGGGGCGACGATCAGCCCCAGCATTTT.

This clonotype was observed many times. This sequence joins TRBV19 and TRBJ1-3; perhaps TRBD1 as D (5 bases). The length of the CDR3 is 14 residues. Trimming left V 8 bases short and J 0 bases short, with 11 bases between. Germline assignment: CDR1 LNHDA and CDR2 SQIVND (reference sequence). The CDR3: CASLGTASGNTIYF. In nucleotides, the CDR3 is TGTGCCAGTTTGGGGACTGCCTCTGGAAACACCATATATTTT.

The table lists this clonotype with many counts. This chain links TRBV11-2 with TRBJ2-7, with 8 bases matching TRBD2. Germline V lookup: CDR1 SGHAT, CDR2 FQNNGV. The CDR3 consists of 16 residues. With 5 bases clipped from V and 6 bases from J, the junction kept 15 bases outside the gene matches. CDR3 protein: CASSPFGREGNSEQYF. The CDR3 coding sequence is TGTGCCAGCAGCCCTTTCGGACGGGAGGGGAACTCCGAGCAGTACTTC.

The CDR3 DNA reads as TGTGCCAGCAGTGGACCTAGGGGGGGGCGCGCGCAGTATTTT. Translated: CASSGPRGGRAQYF. V is TRBV2 and J is TRBJ2-3, with D maybe TRBD2 (7 bases). The CDR3 covers 14 residues. V lost 4 bases and J lost 10, with 18 bases in between. The germline gives CDR1 SNHLY, CDR2 FYNNEI.